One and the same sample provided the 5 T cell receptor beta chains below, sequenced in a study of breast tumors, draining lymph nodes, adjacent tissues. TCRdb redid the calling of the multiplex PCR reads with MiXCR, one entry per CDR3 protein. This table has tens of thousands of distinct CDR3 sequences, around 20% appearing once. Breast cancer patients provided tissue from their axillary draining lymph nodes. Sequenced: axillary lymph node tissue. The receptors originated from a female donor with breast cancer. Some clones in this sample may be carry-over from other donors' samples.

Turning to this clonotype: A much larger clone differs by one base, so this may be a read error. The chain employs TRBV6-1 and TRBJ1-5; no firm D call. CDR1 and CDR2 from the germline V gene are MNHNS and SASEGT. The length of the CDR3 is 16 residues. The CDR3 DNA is TGTGCCAGCAGTGTACCCAGACGGTTAAGCAATCGGCCCCAGCATTTT. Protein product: CASSVPRRLSNRPQHF.

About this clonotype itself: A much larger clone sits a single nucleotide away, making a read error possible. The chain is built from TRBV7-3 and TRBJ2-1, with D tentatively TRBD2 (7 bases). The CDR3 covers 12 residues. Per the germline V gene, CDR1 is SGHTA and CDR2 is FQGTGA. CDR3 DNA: TGTGCCAGCAGCCCGGGGGGCCAAGAGGTGTCCTTC. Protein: CASSPGGQEVSF.

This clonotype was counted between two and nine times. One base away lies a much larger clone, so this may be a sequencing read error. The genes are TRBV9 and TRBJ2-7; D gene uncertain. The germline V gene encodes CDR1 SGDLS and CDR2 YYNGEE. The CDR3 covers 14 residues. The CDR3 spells CASSVGSLSYEQCF. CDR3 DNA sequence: TGTGCCAGCAGCGTAGGTTCCCTCTCCTACGAGCAGTGCTTC.

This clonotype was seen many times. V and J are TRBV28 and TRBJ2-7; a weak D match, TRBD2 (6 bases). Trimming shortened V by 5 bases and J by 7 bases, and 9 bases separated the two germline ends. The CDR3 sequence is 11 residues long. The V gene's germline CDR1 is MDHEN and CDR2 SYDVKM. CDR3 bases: TGTGCCAGCAGTACCGGAGGGGAGCAGTACTTC. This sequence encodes CASSTGGEQYF.

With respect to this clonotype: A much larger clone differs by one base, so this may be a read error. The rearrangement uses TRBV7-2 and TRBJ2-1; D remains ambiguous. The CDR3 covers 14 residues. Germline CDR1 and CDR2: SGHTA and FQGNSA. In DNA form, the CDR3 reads TGTGCCAGCAGCTCATGGCTCTCCTACAATGGGCAGTTCTTC. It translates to CASSSWLSYNGQFF.